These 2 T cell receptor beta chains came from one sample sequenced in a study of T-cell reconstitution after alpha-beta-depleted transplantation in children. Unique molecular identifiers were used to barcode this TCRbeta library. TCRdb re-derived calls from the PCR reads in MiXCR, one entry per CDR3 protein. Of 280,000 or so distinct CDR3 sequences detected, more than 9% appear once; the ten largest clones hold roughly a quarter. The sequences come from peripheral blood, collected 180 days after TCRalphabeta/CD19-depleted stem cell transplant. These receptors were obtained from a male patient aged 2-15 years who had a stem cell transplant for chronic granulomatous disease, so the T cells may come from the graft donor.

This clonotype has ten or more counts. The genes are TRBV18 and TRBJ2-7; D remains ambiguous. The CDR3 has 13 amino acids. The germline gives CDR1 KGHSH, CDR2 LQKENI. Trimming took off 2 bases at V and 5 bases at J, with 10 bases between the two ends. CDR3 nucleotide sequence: TGTGCCAGCTCACCATTAGACGAGAACGAGCAGTACTTC. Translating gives CASSPLDENEQYF.

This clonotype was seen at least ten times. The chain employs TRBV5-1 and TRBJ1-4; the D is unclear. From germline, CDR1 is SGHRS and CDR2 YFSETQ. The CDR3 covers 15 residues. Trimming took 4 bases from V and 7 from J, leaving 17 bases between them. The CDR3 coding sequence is TGCGCCAGCAGCCCTATTGGAGGATTTCGTGAAAAACTGTTTTTT. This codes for CASSPIGGFREKLFF.